The 20 T cell receptor beta chains below come from one sample, sequenced in a study of T-cell reconstitution after alpha-beta-depleted transplantation in children. Preparing the TCRbeta library involved the use of unique molecular identifiers. TCRdb re-called the PCR reads with MiXCR, one entry per CDR3 protein. The sample carries 81,000 or so distinct CDR3 sequences, around a sixth recorded once. Sequencing used PBMCs, mostly from graft donor cells, obtained 180 days after TCRalphabeta/CD19-depleted stem cell transplant. These receptors originate from a male patient aged 2 to 10 who had a stem cell transplant for acute lymphoblastic leukemia, so the T cells may come from the graft donor.

The rearrangement uses TRBV7-2 and TRBJ1-2; D unclear. Germline CDR1 reads SGHTA; CDR2 reads FQGNSA. The length of the CDR3 is 12 residues. V shed 4 bases and J shed 8 bases, with 11 bases lying between them. The CDR3 DNA reads TGTGCCAGCAGCTCCTCAGCGTTCGGCTACACCTTC. It is translated as CASSSSAFGYTF.

This clonotype was picked up many times. The chain has TRBV29-1 and TRBJ2-5, with unresolved D. CDR1 SQVTM and CDR2 ANQGSEA come from the germline V gene. The CDR3 loop spans 12 amino acids. Trimming left V 2 bases short and J 7 bases short, with 11 bases between. The CDR3 sequence: CSVEFDTTTQYF. CDR3 DNA: TGCAGCGTTGAATTTGACACCACGACCCAGTACTTC.

The chain couples TRBV29-1 to TRBJ1-2, with a possible D match to TRBD1 (6 bases). The CDR3 consists of 14 residues. Germline V gene sequence: CDR1 SQVTM, CDR2 ANQGSEA. The V gene lost 7 bases and the J gene lost 8 bases, with 23 bases spanning the gap. The CDR3: CSAPEGGWGGGYTF. The CDR3 DNA reads TGCAGCGCCCCCGAGGGGGGATGGGGTGGCGGCTACACCTTC.

This clonotype was counted between two and nine times. This chain joins TRBV5-1 and TRBJ2-1; possible D gene TRBD1, 6 bases. Germline loops: CDR1 SGHRS, CDR2 YFSETQ. The ends were cut back, 4 bases at V and 2 bases at J, with 13 bases in the middle. The CDR3 is made up of 15 amino acids. CDR3 DNA sequence: TGCGCCAGCAGCATCGACAGGAGCCCCTACAATGAGCAGTTCTTC. It specifies CASSIDRSPYNEQFF.

CDR3 nucleotides: TGCAGTGCTAGTGCGCTAGCGATGGAGACCCAGTACTTC. Translation gives CSASALAMETQYF. The chain uses TRBV20-1 and TRBJ2-5, with D perhaps TRBD2 (6 bases). Trimming shortened V by 3 bases and J by 5 bases, and 13 bases separated the two germline ends. The CDR3 runs to 13 residues. Germline V gene data show CDR1 as DFQATT and CDR2 as SNEGSKA (reference sequence).

This clonotype was detected only a few times. The J gene is TRBJ2-5, the V gene TRBV5-4; 14 nucleotides agree with TRBD2. With V trimmed by 0 bases and J by 6 bases, 4 bases remained unmatched. The germline gives CDR1 SGHNT, CDR2 YYREEE (reference sequence). There are 16 residues in the CDR3. The CDR3, as DNA: TGTGCCAGCAGCTTGGGACTAGCGGGGGGGCTGAAGACCCAGTACTTC. Residues: CASSLGLAGGLKTQYF.

This clonotype was picked up a small number of times. The chain couples TRBV7-9 to TRBJ2-3; possible D gene TRBD2, 7 bases. CDR3 length: 16 residues. V was shortened by 2 bases and J by 4 bases, with 16 bases between the two germline ends. Germline loops: CDR1 SEHNR, CDR2 FQNEAQ (reference sequence). The CDR3 reads CASSLMRGPRADTQYF. CDR3 in DNA: TGTGCCAGCAGCTTAATGCGGGGGCCGAGGGCAGATACGCAGTATTTT.

There are a few counts of this clonotype. V usage is TRBV9 and J usage is TRBJ2-7; D might be TRBD1 or TRBD2, each matching 5 bases. There are 15 residues in the CDR3. Trimming pared 0 bases from V and 4 bases from J, leaving 14 bases between. Looked up from germline, CDR1 is SGDLS and CDR2 is YYNGEE. CDR3 protein: CASSVAQGELYEQYF. In nucleotides, the CDR3 is TGTGCCAGCAGCGTAGCTCAAGGGGAGCTGTACGAGCAGTACTTC.

The chain combines TRBV6-1 with TRBJ1-1; D is perhaps TRBD1 (6 bases). CDR1 and CDR2 from the germline V gene are MNHNS and SASEGT. Trimming took off 8 bases at V and 3 bases at J, with 13 bases between the two ends. The CDR3 runs to 13 residues. The CDR3 protein is CASWGRGDTEAFF. CDR3 nucleotides: TGTGCCAGCTGGGGGCGAGGTGACACTGAAGCTTTCTTT.

The chain joins TRBV11-2 to TRBJ2-1, with 15 bases lining up with TRBD2. V gave up 7 bases and J gave up 9 bases; unmatched junction bases: 16. There are 18 residues in the CDR3. Germline CDR1 reads SGHAT; CDR2 reads FQNNGV. CDR3 sequence: CASTPLWTSGGASGEQFF. The CDR3 DNA follows: TGTGCCAGCACTCCCTTATGGACTAGCGGGGGGGCATCCGGTGAGCAGTTCTTC.

This chain joins TRBV12-3 or TRBV12-4 and TRBJ2-5; 13 nucleotides agree with TRBD2. V lost 6 bases, J lost 5 bases, and 12 bases stayed unmatched. The CDR3 length is 17 residues. In DNA, the CDR3 is TGTGCCAGCAGCGACAGGACTAGCGGGGGCCCGGAGGAGACCCAGTACTTC. Translating gives CASSDRTSGGPEETQYF.

This clonotype has a count of ten or more. This chain uses TRBV20-1 with TRBJ2-5; D call uncertain. The CDR3 runs 11 residues. CDR1 DFQATT and CDR2 SNEGSKA come from the germline V gene (reference sequence). V gave up 2 bases and J gave up 2 bases, with 3 bases separating them. CDR3: CSARPQETQYF. The CDR3 nucleotides read TGCAGTGCTAGACCTCAAGAGACCCAGTACTTC.

The genes are TRBV12-3 or TRBV12-4 and TRBJ1-5; D possibly corresponds to TRBD1 (5 bases). This CDR3 region has 13 residues. Trimming left V 7 bases short and J 7 bases short, with 14 bases between. CDR3 loop: CASTPGLGQPQHF. In DNA, the CDR3 is TGTGCCAGCACCCCGGGACTCGGGCAGCCCCAGCATTTT.

The chain couples TRBV5-1 to TRBJ2-7, with TRBD1 matching over 8 bases. The CDR3 consists of 14 residues. After removal of 2 bases from V and 1 base from J, the junction contained 2 bases not matched to a gene. Germline lookup yields CDR1 SGHRS and CDR2 YFSETQ. CDR3 sequence (DNA): TGCGCCAGCAGCTTAAACAGGGGGTCCTACGAGCAGTACTTC. The encoded protein is CASSLNRGSYEQYF.

About this clonotype: A junction boundary mismatches the germline segment, possibly from a read error. V gene TRBV6-5 combines with J gene TRBJ2-2; TRBD1 or TRBD2 may be the D gene (5 bases each). Germline-derived CDR1 and CDR2 are MNHEY and SVGAGI. CDR3 length equals 14 residues. CDR3 bases: TGTGCCAGCAGTTACCGTGACGGCGCCTGGGACCTGTTTTTT. Its protein product is CASSYRDGAWDLFF.

This clonotype was observed at least ten times. The rearrangement uses TRBV27 and TRBJ1-5; the match to TRBD1 covers 8 bases. The germline V gene encodes CDR1 MNHEY and CDR2 SMNVEV (reference sequence). With 5 bases clipped from V and 0 bases from J, the junction kept 6 bases outside the gene matches. The CDR3 is 16 residues long. CDR3 residues: CASSRTGYYSNQPQHF. The CDR3 region has the DNA TGTGCCAGCAGTAGGACAGGGTATTATAGCAATCAGCCCCAGCATTTT.

This clonotype was counted between two and nine times. The chain has TRBV4-1 and TRBJ2-7; D is uncertain. This CDR3 is built from 14 residues. Germline CDR1 and CDR2: MGHRA and YSYEKL. The V end lost 0 bases, the J end lost 4 bases, and 10 bases lay between the germline ends. CDR3 coding DNA: TGCGCCAGCAGCCAAGAAGCTTGGTATTACGAGCAGTACTTC. Its translation is CASSQEAWYYEQYF.

This clonotype showed up many times. The chain couples TRBV28 to TRBJ2-1, with TRBD1 identical over 9 bases. CDR1 and CDR2 from the germline V gene are MDHEN and SYDVKM. This CDR3 spans 16 amino acids. V gave up 5 bases and J gave up 8 bases; unmatched junction bases: 13. The CDR3 sequence is CASSRLPGQGADEQFF. DNA for the CDR3: TGTGCCAGCAGTCGACTACCGGGACAGGGTGCGGATGAGCAGTTCTTC.

This clonotype was counted between two and nine times. The chain combines TRBV20-1 with TRBJ2-3; TRBD1 matches 7 bases. The germline V gene has CDR1 DFQATT and CDR2 SNEGSKA (reference sequence). The length of the CDR3 is 19 residues. V was clipped by 0 bases and J by 2 bases; unmatched bases: 17. This CDR3 is CSARDPFFPGTADTDTQYF. The CDR3 DNA reads TGCAGTGCTAGAGATCCATTCTTTCCCGGGACAGCTGACACAGATACGCAGTATTTT.

This clonotype was recorded a few times. This rearrangement joins TRBV7-9 to TRBJ2-3; tentative D call: TRBD1 (5 bases). Germline values: CDR1 SEHNR, CDR2 FQNEAQ (reference sequence). There are 14 residues in the CDR3. The V gene lost 4 bases and the J gene lost 1 base, with 9 bases spanning the gap. This chain's CDR3 is CASSYQGGTDTQYF. The CDR3 DNA follows: TGTGCCAGCAGCTACCAAGGGGGCACAGATACGCAGTATTTT.